Following are 9 T cell receptor beta chains from one sample sequenced in a study of metastatic and nonmetastatic thyroid tumors. TCRdb re-clonotyped the PCR reads through MiXCR. The sample gives 21,000 or so clones, 15% to 18% of which show up once; around 20% is in the top ten. No patient had received any treatment before thyroid surgery. The sequenced sample consisted of blood. The origin of the receptors is a female donor with papillary thyroid cancer or a benign thyroid nodule (not recorded which). Some clones in this sample may be carry-over from other donors' samples.

At least ten counts were recorded for this clone. The chain recombines TRBV5-5 with TRBJ2-7; 7 nucleotides align to TRBD1. Germline V gene sequence: CDR1 SGHKS, CDR2 YYEKEE (reference sequence). CDR3 size: 14 residues. The V segment lost 4 bases and the J segment 4 bases; nucleotides outside the gene matches: 8. Here the CDR3 DNA reads TGTGCCAGCAGCCGGACAGGAGACTCTTACGAGCAGTACTTC. This gives the protein CASSRTGDSYEQYF.

The chain employs TRBV3-1 and TRBJ2-1; possible D gene TRBD1, 6 bases. The germline V gene encodes CDR1 LGHDT and CDR2 YNNKEL (reference sequence). V lost 4 bases to trimming and J lost 12 bases, with 13 bases between them. The CDR3 spans 12 residues. For the CDR3, the DNA is TGTGCCAGCAGCCCCCAGGGGTTAGGGCAGTTCTTC. Translating gives CASSPQGLGQFF.

This clone was recorded at least ten times. V gene TRBV3-1 combines with J gene TRBJ2-2; the D gene is possibly TRBD1 (6 bases). CDR1 LGHDT and CDR2 YNNKEL come from the germline V gene (reference sequence). The CDR3 has 16 amino acids. Trimming removed 4 bases at V and 0 bases at J, with 12 bases between. CDR3 DNA sequence: TGTGCCAGCAGCCCTCGGACAGCCGCGAACACCGGGGAGCTGTTTTTT. This translates into CASSPRTAANTGELFF.

This clone has ten or more counts. The rearrangement uses TRBV7-9 and TRBJ1-4, with TRBD1 matching 8 bases. The germline CDR1 and CDR2 sequences are SEHNR and FQNEAQ (reference sequence). V dropped 1 base and J dropped 7; count of bases not matched to a gene: 8. This CDR3 has 16 amino acids. DNA for the CDR3: TGTGCCAGCAGCTTAGTCGGACAGGGCTTTGGTGAAAAACTGTTTTTT. This encodes CASSLVGQGFGEKLFF.

By proportion, this clone is medium-sized. V usage is TRBV7-9 and J usage is TRBJ1-1; TRBD1 agrees at 7 bases. The length of the CDR3 is 13 residues. In germline, CDR1 is SEHNR, CDR2 FQNEAQ (reference sequence). The V segment lost 4 bases and the J segment 3 bases; nucleotides outside the gene matches: 2. CDR3 sequence: CASSYTGDTEAFF. In nucleotides, the CDR3 is TGTGCCAGCAGCTATACAGGGGACACTGAAGCTTTCTTT.

This clone was picked up a small number of times. CDR3 residues: CASSEPRQSSGNTIYF. The CDR3 nucleotides read TGTGCCAGCAGTGAACCTAGACAGTCCTCTGGAAACACCATATATTTT. The chain joins TRBV6-1 to TRBJ1-3, with D tentatively TRBD1 (5 bases). The CDR3 is made up of 16 amino acids. V was trimmed by 2 bases and J by 0 bases, leaving 11 bases between them. Germline V gives CDR1 MNHNS, CDR2 SASEGT.

This clone was counted at least ten times. The V and J genes are TRBV6-5 and TRBJ2-5; D is unresolved. This CDR3 has 17 residues. With 8 bases removed from V and 6 bases from J, the gap between germline ends came to 28 bases. The germline gives CDR1 MNHEY, CDR2 SVGAGI. CDR3 region: CASELGQSYAWAKTQYF. The CDR3 region has the DNA TGTGCCAGCGAGTTAGGCCAGTCATACGCTTGGGCGAAGACCCAGTACTTC.

The gene calls are TRBV5-1 and TRBJ1-6; D might be TRBD1 (5 bases). The CDR3 covers 15 residues. Trimming took 0 bases from V and 5 from J, leaving 9 bases between them. In germline, CDR1 is SGHRS, CDR2 YFSETQ. CDR3 region: CASSLGQSDNSPLHF. The CDR3 DNA is TGCGCCAGCAGCTTGGGACAGTCAGATAATTCACCCCTCCACTTT. Variable domain in full (rest from reference TRBV5-1 and TRBJ1-6): KAGVTQTPRYLIKTRGQQVTLSCSPISGHRSVSWYQQTPGQGLQFLFEYFSETQRNKGNFPGRFSGRQFSNSRSEMNVSTLELGDSALYLCASSLGQSDNSPLHFGNGTRLTVT.

This clone has at least ten counts. The genes are TRBV20-1 and TRBJ2-3; D possibly corresponds to TRBD1 (5 bases). CDR1 and CDR2 (germline): DFQATT, SNEGSKA (reference sequence). The CDR3 runs 12 residues. The V and J ends lost 5 bases and 4 bases respectively, with 10 bases between them. This CDR3 reads CSAFDSSDTQYF. In DNA, the CDR3 is TGCAGTGCTTTTGACAGCTCAGATACGCAGTATTTT.